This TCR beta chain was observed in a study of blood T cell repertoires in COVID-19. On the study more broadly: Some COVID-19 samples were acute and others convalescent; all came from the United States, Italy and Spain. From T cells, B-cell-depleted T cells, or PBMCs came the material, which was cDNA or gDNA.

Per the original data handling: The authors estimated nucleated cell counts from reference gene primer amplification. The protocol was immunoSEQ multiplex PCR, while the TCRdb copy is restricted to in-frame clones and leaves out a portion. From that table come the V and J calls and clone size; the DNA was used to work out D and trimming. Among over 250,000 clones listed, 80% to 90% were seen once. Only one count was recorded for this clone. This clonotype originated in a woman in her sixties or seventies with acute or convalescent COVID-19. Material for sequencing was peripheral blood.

CDR3 in amino acids: CASSSRLAGAATGELFF. CDR3 DNA sequence: TGTGCCAGCAGCTCAAGACTAGCGGGTGCTGCCACCGGGGAGCTGTTTTTT. The chain couples TRBV5-4 to TRBJ2-2, with 10 bases lining up with TRBD2. The CDR3 is 17 amino acids. J lost 4 bases, V lost 3 bases, and 9 bases had no gene match. Germline assignment: CDR1 SGHNT and CDR2 YYREEE (reference sequence). The entire variable domain, with the rest obtained from reference TRBV5-4 and TRBJ2-2, is as follows: ETGVTQSPTHLIKTRGQQVTLRCSSQSGHNTVSWYQQALGQGPQFIFQYYREEENGRGNFPPRFSGLQFPNYSSELNVNALELDDSALYLCASSSRLAGAATGELFFGEGSRLTVL.